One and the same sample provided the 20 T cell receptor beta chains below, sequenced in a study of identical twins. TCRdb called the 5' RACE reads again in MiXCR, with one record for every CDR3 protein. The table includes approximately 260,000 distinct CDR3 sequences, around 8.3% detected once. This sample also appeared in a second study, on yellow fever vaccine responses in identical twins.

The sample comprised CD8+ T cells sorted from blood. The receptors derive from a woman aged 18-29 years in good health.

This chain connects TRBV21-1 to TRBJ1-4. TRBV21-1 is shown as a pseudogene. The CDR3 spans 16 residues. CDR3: CASSSVEDTANEKLFF. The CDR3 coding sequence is TGTGCCAGCAGCAGCGTTGAGGATACGGCTAATGAAAAACTGTTTTTT.

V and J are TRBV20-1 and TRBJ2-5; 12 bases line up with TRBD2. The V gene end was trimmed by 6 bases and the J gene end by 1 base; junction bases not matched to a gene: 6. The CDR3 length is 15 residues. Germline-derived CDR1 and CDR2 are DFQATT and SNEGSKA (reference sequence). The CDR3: CSAKPSGRAQETQYF. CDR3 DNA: TGCAGTGCGAAGCCTAGCGGGAGGGCCCAAGAGACCCAGTACTTC.

This CDR3 is CATSDPRTEAFF. DNA for the CDR3: TGTGCCACCTCGGACCCGCGCACTGAAGCTTTCTTT. The gene calls are TRBV28 and TRBJ1-1; the D is unclear. Deletions cut 10 bases from V and 4 bases from J, with 13 bases between. Germline lookup yields CDR1 MDHEN and CDR2 SYDVKM. This CDR3 is 12 amino acids long.

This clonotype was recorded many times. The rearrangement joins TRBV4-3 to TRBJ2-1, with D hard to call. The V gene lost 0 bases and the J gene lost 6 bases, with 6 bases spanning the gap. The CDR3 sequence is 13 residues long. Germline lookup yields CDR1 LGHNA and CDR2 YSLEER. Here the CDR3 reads CASSQDRVNEQFF. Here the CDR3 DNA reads TGCGCCAGCAGCCAAGATCGGGTCAATGAGCAGTTCTTC.

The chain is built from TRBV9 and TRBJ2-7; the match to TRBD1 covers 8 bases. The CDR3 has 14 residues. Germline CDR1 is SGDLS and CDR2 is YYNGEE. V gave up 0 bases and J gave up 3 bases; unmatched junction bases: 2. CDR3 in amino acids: CASSVEGQGYEQYF. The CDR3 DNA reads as TGTGCCAGCAGCGTAGAAGGACAGGGCTACGAGCAGTACTTC.

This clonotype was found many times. The CDR3 nucleotides are TGTGCCAGCAGCTCCCTCGCTAGGGCAGACGAGCAGTACTTC. This gives the protein CASSSLARADEQYF. The rearrangement joins TRBV7-8 to TRBJ2-7; D remains ambiguous. Looked up from germline, CDR1 is SGHVS and CDR2 is FQNEAQ. The CDR3 extends over 14 amino acids. The ends were cut back, 4 bases at V and 5 bases at J, with 15 bases in the middle.

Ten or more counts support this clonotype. The DNA of the CDR3 is TGTGCCAGCAGCTTGGACGGGGAACCCACTGGGGCCAACGTCCTGACTTTC. Its translation: CASSLDGEPTGANVLTF. This chain joins TRBV5-6 and TRBJ2-6; a possible D gene is TRBD2 (5 bases). Germline lookup yields CDR1 SGHDT and CDR2 YYEEEE. With 0 bases removed from V and 2 bases from J, the gap between germline ends came to 12 bases. The CDR3 contains 17 residues. Supplemented by reference TRBV5-6 and TRBJ2-6, the full variable domain reads DAGVTQSPTHLIKTRGQQVTLRCSPKSGHDTVSWYQQALGQGPQFIFQYYEEEERQRGNFPDRFSGHQFPNYSSELNVNALLLGDSALYLCASSLDGEPTGANVLTFGAGSRLTVL.

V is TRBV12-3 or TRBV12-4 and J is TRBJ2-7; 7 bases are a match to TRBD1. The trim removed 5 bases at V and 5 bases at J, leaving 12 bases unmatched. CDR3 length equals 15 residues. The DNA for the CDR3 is TGTGCCAGCAGTGATCCAACGGGACAGATGAACGAGCAGTACTTC. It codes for CASSDPTGQMNEQYF.

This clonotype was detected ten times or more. In DNA form, the CDR3 reads TGTGCCAGCAGCCGTGGAGCCGGGGAGCAGTTCTTC. Protein sequence: CASSRGAGEQFF. This chain uses TRBV11-2 with TRBJ2-1; D uncertain. V lost 5 bases and J lost 10, with 12 bases in between. CDR1 SGHAT and CDR2 FQNNGV come from the germline V gene. This CDR3 spans 12 amino acids.

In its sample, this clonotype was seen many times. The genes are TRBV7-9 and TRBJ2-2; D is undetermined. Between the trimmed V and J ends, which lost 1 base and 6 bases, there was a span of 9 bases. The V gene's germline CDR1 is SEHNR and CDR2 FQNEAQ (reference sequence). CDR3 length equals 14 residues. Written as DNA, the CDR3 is TGTGCCAGCAGCTTAGATCTGGTCCCCGGGGAGCTGTTTTTT. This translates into CASSLDLVPGELFF.

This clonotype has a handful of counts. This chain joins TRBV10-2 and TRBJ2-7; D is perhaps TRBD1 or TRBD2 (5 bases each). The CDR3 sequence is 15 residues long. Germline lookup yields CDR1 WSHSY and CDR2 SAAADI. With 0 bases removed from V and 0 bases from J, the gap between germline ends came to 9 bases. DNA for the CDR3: TGCGCCAGCAGTGAGTCGTTGGGGGACTCCTACGAGCAGTACTTC. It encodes CASSESLGDSYEQYF.

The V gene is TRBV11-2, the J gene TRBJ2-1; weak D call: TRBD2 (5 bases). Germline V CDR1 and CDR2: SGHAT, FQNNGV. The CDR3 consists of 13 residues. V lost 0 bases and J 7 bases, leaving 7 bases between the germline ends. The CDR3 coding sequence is TGTGCCAGCAGCTTAGACGGGATAAATGAGCAGTTCTTC. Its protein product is CASSLDGINEQFF.

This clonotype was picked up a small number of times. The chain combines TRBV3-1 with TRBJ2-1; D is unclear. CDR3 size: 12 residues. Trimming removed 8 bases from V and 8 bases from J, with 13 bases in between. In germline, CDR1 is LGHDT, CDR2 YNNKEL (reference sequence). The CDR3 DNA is TGTGCCAGCGGGCCCAGTGTCTATGAGCAGTTCTTC. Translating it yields CASGPSVYEQFF.

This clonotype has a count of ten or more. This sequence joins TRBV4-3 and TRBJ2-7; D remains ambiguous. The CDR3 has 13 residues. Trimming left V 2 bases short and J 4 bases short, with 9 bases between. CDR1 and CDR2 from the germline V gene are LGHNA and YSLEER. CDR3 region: CASSQRRFYEQYF. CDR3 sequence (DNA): TGCGCCAGCAGCCAACGACGGTTTTACGAGCAGTACTTC.

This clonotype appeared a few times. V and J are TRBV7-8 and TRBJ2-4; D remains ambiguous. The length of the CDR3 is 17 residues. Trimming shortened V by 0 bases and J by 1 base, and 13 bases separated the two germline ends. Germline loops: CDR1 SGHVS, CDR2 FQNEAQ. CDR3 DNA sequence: TGTGCCAGCAGCTTAGCGCGGCAAGGTGGGGCCAAAAACATTCAGTACTTC. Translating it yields CASSLARQGGAKNIQYF.

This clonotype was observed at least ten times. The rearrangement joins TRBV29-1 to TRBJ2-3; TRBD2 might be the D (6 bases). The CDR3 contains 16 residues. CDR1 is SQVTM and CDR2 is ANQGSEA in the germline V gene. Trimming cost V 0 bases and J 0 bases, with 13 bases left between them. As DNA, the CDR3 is TGCAGCGTTGAAGATGTGGACGGACTAAGCACAGATACGCAGTATTTT. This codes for CSVEDVDGLSTDTQYF.

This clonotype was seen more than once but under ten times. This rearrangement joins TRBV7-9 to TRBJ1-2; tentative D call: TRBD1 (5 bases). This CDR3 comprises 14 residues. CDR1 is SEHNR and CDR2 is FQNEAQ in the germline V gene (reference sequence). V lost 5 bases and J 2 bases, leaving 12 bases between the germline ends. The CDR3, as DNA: TGTGCCAGCAGCGGGACGGGGGGAAACTATGGCTACACCTTC. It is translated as CASSGTGGNYGYTF.

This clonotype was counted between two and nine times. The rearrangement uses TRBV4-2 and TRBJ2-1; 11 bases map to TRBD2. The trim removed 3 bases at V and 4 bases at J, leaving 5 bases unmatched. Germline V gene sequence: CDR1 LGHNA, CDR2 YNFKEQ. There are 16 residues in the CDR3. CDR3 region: CASSQHSGGGYNEQFF. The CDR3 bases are TGTGCCAGCAGCCAGCATAGCGGGGGGGGATACAATGAGCAGTTCTTC.

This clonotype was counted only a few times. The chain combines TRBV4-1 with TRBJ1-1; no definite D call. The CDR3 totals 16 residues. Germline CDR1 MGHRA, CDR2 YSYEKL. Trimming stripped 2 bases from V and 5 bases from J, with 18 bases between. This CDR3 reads CASSQQSAGLGTEAFF. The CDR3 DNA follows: TGCGCCAGCAGCCAACAAAGTGCGGGGTTGGGGACTGAAGCTTTCTTT.

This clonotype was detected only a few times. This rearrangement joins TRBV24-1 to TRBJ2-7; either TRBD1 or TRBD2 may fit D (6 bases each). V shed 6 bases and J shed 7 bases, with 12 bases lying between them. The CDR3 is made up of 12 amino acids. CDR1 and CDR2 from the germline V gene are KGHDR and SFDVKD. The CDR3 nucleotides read TGTGCCACCAGTCTAGGGGGGAGAGAGCAGTACTTC. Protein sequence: CATSLGGREQYF.